Below, 14 T cell receptor beta chains from the same sample are listed, as sequenced in a study of T cells expressing NK-cell markers. TCRdb re-analyzed the 5' RACE reads; it lists each CDR3 protein once, without DNA. Here the sample table reports 550,000 or so distinct CDR3 sequences. The sequenced material came from blood T cells: a sorted CD56 or NKG2C T cell subset, CD4+ or CD8+ T cells, or bulk PBMC T cells (not recorded which). The receptors here all came from a man aged 18 to 29 in good health.

The chain recombines TRBV7-9 with TRBJ2-3. Per the germline V gene, CDR1 is SEHNR and CDR2 is FQNEAQ (reference sequence). This CDR3 comprises 12 residues. CDR3 in amino acids: CASSSGSDTQYF.

The genes are TRBV5-1 and TRBJ2-3; TCRdb designates TRBD2, a call that cannot be tested without DNA. This CDR3 region has 12 residues. Germline V CDR1 and CDR2: SGHRS, YFSETQ. This chain's CDR3 is CATGENTDTQYF.

The V gene is TRBV12-3 or TRBV12-4, the J gene TRBJ2-2; with no DNA, the TCRdb D assignment of TRBD1 cannot be verified. The CDR3 is 11 residues long. This CDR3 is CASRGERELFF.

This chain connects TRBV15 to TRBJ2-1; TCRdb selects TRBD1, and the lack of DNA leaves this call unchecked. CDR1 is LNHNV and CDR2 is YYDKDF in the germline V gene (reference sequence). This CDR3 has 14 residues. The CDR3: CATSRAGGFPSPFF.

This chain connects TRBV10-3 to TRBJ2-2; TCRdb outputs TRBD1, but without DNA this stays unchecked. Germline CDR1 reads ENHRY; CDR2 reads SYGVKD. There are 16 residues in the CDR3. The CDR3: CAISEGGTGMYGELFF.

The chain couples TRBV12-3 or TRBV12-4 to TRBJ1-2; the TCRdb D gene call, TRBD1, has no DNA to confirm it. There are 19 residues in the CDR3. CDR3 sequence: CASSLALYWTDAFNYGYTF.

The genes are TRBV12-5 and TRBJ1-1. Germline loops: CDR1 LGHNT, CDR2 FRNRAP. There are 14 residues in the CDR3. CDR3 residues: CASGWGKANTEAFF.

The J gene is TRBJ2-7, the V gene TRBV20-1; TCRdb proposes TRBD1, but this gene call is untestable without DNA. The germline gives CDR1 DFQATT, CDR2 SNEGSKA (reference sequence). The CDR3 runs 14 residues. The CDR3 spells CSARGNRGQDEQYF.

This rearrangement joins TRBV2 to TRBJ2-3. The germline gives CDR1 SNHLY, CDR2 FYNNEI. The CDR3 covers 15 residues. CDR3 loop: CASSIDQNAGDTQYF.

This rearrangement joins TRBV7-2 to TRBJ2-1; there is no DNA to check the TCRdb D call of TRBD2. The length of the CDR3 is 14 residues. Germline V gene sequence: CDR1 SGHTA, CDR2 FQGNSA. The CDR3 loop reads CASSPSGIEAEQFF.

The chain recombines TRBV7-9 with TRBJ2-7. The germline V gene has CDR1 SEHNR and CDR2 FQNEAQ (reference sequence). CDR3 length: 12 residues. CDR3 loop: CASSLSFHEQYF. Full variable domain (outside the CDR3, taken from reference TRBV7-9 and TRBJ2-7): DTGVSQNPRHKITKRGQNVTFRCDPISEHNRLYWYRQTLGQGPEFLTYFQNEAQLEKSRLLSDRFSAERPKGSFSTLEIQRTEQGDSAMYLCASSLSFHEQYFGPGTRLTVT.

The chain couples TRBV30 to TRBJ2-5; the TCRdb D gene call, TRBD1, has no DNA to confirm it. The CDR3 is 14 residues long. Germline lookup yields CDR1 GTSNPN and CDR2 SVGIG (reference sequence). CDR3 in amino acids: CAWSIQGGQETQYF.

The rearrangement uses TRBV7-2 and TRBJ1-6; TCRdb's D gene call, TRBD1, goes unchecked for lack of DNA. The CDR3 is made up of 14 amino acids. Germline-derived CDR1 and CDR2 are SGHTA and FQGNSA. This chain's CDR3 is CASSLETGNSPLHF.

The chain uses TRBV20-1 and TRBJ2-5; TCRdb selects TRBD2, and the lack of DNA leaves this call unchecked. The germline V gene encodes CDR1 DFQATT and CDR2 SNEGSKA (reference sequence). This CDR3 is 14 amino acids long. The CDR3 loop is CSAPGTSGIKTQYF.